The T cell receptor (beta chain) under discussion was sequenced for a study of T cell changes during pregnancy in multiple sclerosis. Sequencing was performed with immunoSEQ multiplex PCR; in TCRdb, only in-frame clones are kept and a portion is missing. The sample carries tens of thousands of clones, more than 75% recorded once. Material: CD8+ T cells from peripheral blood mononuclear cells, obtained in the first trimester of pregnancy. The source is a female donor in good health, enrolled as a control in a pregnancy study.

The CDR3 sequence: CASRKSGGESDTQYF. In DNA, the CDR3 is TGTGCCAGCAGGAAAAGCGGGGGGGAATCAGATACGCAGTATTTT. The rearrangement joins TRBV6-4 to TRBJ2-3; TRBD2 aligns across 10 bases. Germline CDR1 and CDR2: MRHNA and SNTAGT. The V and J ends lost 6 bases and 4 bases, in that order; junction bases with no gene match: 7. This CDR3 region has 15 residues.